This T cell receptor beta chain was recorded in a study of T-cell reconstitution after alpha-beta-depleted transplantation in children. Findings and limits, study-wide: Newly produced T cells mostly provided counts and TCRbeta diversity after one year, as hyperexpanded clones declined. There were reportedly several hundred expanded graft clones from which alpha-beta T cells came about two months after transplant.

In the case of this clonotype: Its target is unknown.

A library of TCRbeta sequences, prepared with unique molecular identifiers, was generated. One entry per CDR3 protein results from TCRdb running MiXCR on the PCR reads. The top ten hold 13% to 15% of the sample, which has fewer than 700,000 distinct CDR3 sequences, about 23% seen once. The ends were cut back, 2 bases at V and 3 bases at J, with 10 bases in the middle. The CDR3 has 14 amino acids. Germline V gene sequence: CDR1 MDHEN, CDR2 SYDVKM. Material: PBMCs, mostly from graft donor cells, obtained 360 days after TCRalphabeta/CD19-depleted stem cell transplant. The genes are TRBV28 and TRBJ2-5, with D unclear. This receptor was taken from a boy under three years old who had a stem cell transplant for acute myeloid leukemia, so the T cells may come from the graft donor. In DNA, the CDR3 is TGTGCCAGCAGTTTAAGAGCCGGAGAAGAGACCCAGTACTTC. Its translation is CASSLRAGEETQYF.